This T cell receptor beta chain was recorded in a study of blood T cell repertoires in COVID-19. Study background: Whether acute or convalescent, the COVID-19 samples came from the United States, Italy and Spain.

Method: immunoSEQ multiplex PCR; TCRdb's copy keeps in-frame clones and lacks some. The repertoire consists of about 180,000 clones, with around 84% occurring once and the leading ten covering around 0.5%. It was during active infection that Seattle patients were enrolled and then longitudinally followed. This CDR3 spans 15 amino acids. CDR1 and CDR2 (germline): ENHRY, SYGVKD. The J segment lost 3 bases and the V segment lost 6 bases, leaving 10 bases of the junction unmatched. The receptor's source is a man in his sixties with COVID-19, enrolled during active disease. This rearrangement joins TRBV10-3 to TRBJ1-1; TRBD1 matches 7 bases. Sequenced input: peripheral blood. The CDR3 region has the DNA TGTGCCATCAGCCCAGGGGGTACCCAGCACACTGAAGCTTTCTTT. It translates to CAISPGGTQHTEAFF.